The following is a T cell receptor beta chain sequence with its context. The time point denotes: persistent/refractory GD, antithyroid drugs over 5 years with positive TRAb. Scientists built the TCR library using RNA that was extracted from PBMCs. The peripheral blood volume drawn was 8.5 to 9 milliliters, and it was collected into EDTA tubes. The sample is drawn from a study of regulatory T cells in long-lasting Graves disease. Arm-PCR with iRepertoire HTBI primers amplified the CDR3 regions for these TCR beta libraries. One entry per CDR3 protein results from TCRdb running MiXCR on the multiplex PCR reads. The sample consists of about half a million distinct CDR3 sequences, approximately 23% of them appearing once. V lost 0 bases to trimming and J lost 7 bases, with 7 bases between them. The CDR3 length is 13 residues. The germline gives CDR1 KGHSH, CDR2 LQKENI.

Material: peripheral blood mononuclear cells (PBMCs), obtained when the disease was refractory, from a patient treated with antithyroid drugs. This clonotype originated in a female donor with Graves disease. This chain connects TRBV18 to TRBJ2-4; a possible D gene is TRBD1 (6 bases). The CDR3 DNA sequence: TGTGCCAGCTCACCACCTACAGGGAACATTCAGTACTTC. Amino acids: CASSPPTGNIQYF.